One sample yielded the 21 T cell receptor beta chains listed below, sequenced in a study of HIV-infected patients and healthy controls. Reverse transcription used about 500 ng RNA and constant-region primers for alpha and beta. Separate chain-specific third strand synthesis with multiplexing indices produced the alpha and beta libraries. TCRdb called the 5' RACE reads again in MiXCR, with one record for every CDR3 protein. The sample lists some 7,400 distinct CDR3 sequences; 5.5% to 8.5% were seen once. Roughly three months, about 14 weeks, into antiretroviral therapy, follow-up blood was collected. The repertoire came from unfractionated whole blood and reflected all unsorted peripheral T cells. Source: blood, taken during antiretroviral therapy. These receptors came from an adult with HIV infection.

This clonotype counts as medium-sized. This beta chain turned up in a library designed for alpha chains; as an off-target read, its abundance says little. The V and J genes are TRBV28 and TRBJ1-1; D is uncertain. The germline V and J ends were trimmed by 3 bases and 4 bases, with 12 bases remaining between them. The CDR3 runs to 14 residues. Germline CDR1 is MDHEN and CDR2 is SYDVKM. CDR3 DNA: TGTGCCAGCAGTTTGGGAGGGTATAGCACTGAAGCTTTCTTT. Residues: CASSLGGYSTEAFF.

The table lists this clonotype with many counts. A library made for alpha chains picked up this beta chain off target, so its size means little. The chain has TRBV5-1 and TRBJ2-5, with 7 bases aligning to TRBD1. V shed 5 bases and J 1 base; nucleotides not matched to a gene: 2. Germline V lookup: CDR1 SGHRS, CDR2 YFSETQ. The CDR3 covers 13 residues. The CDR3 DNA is TGCGCCAGCAGTCGGGACAGCCAAGAGACCCAGTACTTC. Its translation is CASSRDSQETQYF.

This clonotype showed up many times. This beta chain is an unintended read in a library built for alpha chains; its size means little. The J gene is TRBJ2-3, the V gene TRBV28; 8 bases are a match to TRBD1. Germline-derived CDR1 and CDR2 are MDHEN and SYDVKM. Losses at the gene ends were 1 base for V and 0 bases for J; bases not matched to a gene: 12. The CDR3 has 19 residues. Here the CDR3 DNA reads TGTGCCAGCAGTTTATATATGACAGGGGACGGGCGTAGCACAGATACGCAGTATTTT. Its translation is CASSLYMTGDGRSTDTQYF. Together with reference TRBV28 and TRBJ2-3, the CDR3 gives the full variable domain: DVKVTQSSRYLVKRTGEKVFLECVQDMDHENMFWYRQDPGLGLRLIYFSYDVKMKEKGDIPEGYSVSREKKERFSLILESASTNQTSMYLCASSLYMTGDGRSTDTQYFGPGTRLTVL.

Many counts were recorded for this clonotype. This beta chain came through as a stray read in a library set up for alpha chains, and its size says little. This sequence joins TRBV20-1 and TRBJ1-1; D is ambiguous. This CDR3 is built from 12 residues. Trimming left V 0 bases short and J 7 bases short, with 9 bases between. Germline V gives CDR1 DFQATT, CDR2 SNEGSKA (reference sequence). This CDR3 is CSARESSIEAFF. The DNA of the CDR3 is TGCAGTGCTAGAGAGTCTTCCATTGAAGCTTTCTTT.

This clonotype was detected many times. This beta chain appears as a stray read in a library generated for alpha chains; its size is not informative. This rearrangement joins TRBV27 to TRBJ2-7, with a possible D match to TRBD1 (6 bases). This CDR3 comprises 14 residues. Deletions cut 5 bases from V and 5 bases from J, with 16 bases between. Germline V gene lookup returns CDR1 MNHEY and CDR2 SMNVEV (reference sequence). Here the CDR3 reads CASSLQGPGHEQYF. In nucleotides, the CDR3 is TGTGCCAGCAGTCTACAGGGACCGGGCCACGAGCAGTACTTC.

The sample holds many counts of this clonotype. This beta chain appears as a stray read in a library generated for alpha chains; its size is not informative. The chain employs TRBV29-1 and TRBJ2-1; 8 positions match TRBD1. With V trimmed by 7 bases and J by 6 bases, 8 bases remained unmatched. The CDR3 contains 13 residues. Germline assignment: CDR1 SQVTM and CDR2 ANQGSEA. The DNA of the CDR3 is TGCAGCGCATGGACAGGGAAGGGCAATGAGCAGTTCTTC. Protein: CSAWTGKGNEQFF.

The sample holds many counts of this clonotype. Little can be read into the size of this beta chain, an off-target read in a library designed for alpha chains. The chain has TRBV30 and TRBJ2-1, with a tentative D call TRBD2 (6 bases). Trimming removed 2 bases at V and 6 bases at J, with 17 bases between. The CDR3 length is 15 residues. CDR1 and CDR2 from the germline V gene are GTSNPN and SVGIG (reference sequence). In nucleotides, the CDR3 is TGTGCCTGGAGTTCAGGACTACTGCTACTCAATGAGCAGTTCTTC. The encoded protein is CAWSSGLLLLNEQFF.

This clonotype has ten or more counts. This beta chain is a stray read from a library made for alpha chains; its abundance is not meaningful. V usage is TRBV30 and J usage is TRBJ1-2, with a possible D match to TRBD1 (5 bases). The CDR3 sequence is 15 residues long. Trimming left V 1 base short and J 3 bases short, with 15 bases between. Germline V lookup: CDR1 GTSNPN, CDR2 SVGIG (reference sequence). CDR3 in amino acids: CAWSAIFRVYYGYTF. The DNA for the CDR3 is TGTGCCTGGAGTGCAATATTCAGGGTCTACTATGGCTACACCTTC.

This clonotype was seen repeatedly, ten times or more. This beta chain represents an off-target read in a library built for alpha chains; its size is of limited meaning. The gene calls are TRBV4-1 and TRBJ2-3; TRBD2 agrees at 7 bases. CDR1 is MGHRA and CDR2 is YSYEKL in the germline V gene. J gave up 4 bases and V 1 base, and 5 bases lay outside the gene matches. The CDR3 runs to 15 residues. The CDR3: CASSQGGGNPDTQYF. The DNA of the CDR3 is TGCGCCAGCAGCCAAGGGGGGGGTAATCCAGATACGCAGTATTTT.

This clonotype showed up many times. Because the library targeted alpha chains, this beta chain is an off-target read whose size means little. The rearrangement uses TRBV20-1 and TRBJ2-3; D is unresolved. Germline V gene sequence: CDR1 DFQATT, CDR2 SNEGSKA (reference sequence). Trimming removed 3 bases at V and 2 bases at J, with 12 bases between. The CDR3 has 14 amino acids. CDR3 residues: CSASSATVTDTQYF. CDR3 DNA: TGCAGTGCTAGTTCTGCAACGGTCACAGATACGCAGTATTTT.

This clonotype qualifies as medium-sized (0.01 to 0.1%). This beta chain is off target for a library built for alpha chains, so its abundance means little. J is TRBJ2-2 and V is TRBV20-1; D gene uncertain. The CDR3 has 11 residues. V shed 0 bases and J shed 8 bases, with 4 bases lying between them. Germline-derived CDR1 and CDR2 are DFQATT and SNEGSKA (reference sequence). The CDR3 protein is CSAREAGELFF. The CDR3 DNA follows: TGCAGTGCTAGAGAGGCGGGGGAGCTGTTTTTT.

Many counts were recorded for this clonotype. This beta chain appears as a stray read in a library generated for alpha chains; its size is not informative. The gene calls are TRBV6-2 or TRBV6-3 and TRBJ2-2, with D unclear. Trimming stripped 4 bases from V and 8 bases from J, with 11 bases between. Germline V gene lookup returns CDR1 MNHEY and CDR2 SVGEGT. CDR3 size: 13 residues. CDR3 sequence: CASSFLPGGELFF. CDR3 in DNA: TGTGCCAGCAGTTTCCTCCCCGGGGGGGAGCTGTTTTTT.

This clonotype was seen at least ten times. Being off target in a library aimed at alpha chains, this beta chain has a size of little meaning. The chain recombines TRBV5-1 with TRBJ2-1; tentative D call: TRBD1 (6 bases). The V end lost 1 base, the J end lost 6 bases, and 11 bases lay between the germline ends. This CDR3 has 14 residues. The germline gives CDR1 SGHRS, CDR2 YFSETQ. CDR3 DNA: TGCGCCAGCAGCTTGCGGCAGGGGCGCAATGAGCAGTTCTTC. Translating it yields CASSLRQGRNEQFF.

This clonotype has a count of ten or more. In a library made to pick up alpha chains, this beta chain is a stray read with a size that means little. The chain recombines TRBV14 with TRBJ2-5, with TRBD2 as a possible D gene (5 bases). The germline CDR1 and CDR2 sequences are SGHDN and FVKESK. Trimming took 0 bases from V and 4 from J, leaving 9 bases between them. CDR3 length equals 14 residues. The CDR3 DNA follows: TGTGCCAGCAGCCAAGAGGAGGTGGGAGAGACCCAGTACTTC. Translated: CASSQEEVGETQYF.

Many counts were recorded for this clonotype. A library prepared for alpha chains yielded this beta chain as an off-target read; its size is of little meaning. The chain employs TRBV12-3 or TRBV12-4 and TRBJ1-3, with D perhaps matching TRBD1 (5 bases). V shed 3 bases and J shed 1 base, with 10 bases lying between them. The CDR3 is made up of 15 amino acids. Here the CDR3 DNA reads TGTGCCAGCAGTTTTGAGGGGCTATCTGGAAACACCATATATTTT. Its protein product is CASSFEGLSGNTIYF.

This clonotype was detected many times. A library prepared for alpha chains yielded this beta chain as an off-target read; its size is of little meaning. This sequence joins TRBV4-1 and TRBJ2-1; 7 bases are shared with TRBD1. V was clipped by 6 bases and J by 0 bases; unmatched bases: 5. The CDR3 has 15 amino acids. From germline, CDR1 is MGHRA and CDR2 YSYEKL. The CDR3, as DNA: TGCGCCAGCAGACCGACAGGGTACTCCTACAATGAGCAGTTCTTC. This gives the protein CASRPTGYSYNEQFF.

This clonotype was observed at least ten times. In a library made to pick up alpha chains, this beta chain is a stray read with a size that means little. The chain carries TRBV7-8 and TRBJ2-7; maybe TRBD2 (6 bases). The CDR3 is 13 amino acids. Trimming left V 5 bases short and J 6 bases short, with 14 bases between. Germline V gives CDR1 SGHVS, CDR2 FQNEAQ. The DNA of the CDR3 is TGTGCCAGCAGCCCTACCGGACTAAGCGAGCAGTACTTC. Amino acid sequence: CASSPTGLSEQYF.

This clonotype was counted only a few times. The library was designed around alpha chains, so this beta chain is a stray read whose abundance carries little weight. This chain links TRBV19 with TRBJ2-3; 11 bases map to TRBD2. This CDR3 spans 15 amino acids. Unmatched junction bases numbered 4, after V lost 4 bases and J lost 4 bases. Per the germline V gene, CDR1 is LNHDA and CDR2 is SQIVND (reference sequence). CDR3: CASSSLAGGADTQYF. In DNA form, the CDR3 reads TGTGCCAGTAGTAGCCTAGCGGGAGGAGCAGATACGCAGTATTTT.

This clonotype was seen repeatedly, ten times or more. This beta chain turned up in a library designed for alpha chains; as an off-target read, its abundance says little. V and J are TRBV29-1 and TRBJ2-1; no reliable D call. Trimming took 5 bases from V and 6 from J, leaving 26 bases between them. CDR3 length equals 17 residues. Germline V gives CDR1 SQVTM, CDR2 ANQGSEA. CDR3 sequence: CSVSRLTTGPASNEQFF. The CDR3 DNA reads TGCAGCGTTTCCCGTCTCACCACCGGGCCCGCCTCCAATGAGCAGTTCTTC.

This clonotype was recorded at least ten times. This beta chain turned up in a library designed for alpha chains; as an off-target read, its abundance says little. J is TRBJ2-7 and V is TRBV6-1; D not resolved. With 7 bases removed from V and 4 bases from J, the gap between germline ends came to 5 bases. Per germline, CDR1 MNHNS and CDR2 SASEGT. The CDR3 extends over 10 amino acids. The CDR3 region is CASNAYEQYF. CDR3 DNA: TGTGCCAGCAATGCTTACGAGCAGTACTTC.

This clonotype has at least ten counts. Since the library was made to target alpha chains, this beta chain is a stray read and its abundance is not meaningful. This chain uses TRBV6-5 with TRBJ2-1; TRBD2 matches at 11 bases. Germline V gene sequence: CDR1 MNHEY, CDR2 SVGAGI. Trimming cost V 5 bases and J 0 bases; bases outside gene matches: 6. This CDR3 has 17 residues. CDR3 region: CASSTSGTSGSYNEQFF. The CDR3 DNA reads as TGTGCCAGCAGTACATCCGGGACTAGCGGCTCCTACAATGAGCAGTTCTTC.